One and the same sample provided the 23 T cell receptor beta chains below, sequenced in a study of blood T cells in healthy people across ages. Next came a second PCR, run for about 7 to 12 cycles, which used a sample-barcoded 5' primer along with a J-beta primer mix. TCRdb fed the 5' RACE reads into MiXCR, producing one record per CDR3 protein. The sample has about 700,000 distinct CDR3 sequences; roughly 30% are singletons. The sequenced material came from blood. These receptors all come from a woman at least 80 years old in good health.

This sequence joins TRBV24-1 and TRBJ2-3, with TRBD2 matching over 9 bases. This CDR3 is built from 18 residues. Germline V lookup: CDR1 KGHDR, CDR2 SFDVKD. V trimming: 5 bases; J trimming: 0 bases; junction bases outside the gene matches: 11. The CDR3 nucleotides are TGTGCCACCAGTGGGTTACTAGCGGGCAGAGATAGCACAGATACGCAGTATTTT. Translating it yields CATSGLLAGRDSTDTQYF.

For this clonotype: Being one base from a much bigger clone, this may be a read error. This chain connects TRBV30 to TRBJ2-1, with 7 bases that match TRBD2. The CDR3 loop spans 13 amino acids. Unmatched junction bases numbered 6, after V lost 3 bases and J lost 7 bases. CDR1 GTSNPN and CDR2 SVGIG come from the germline V gene (reference sequence). The CDR3 region has the DNA TGTGCCTGGAGGCCAACGGGAGGAAATGAGCAGTTCTTC. As protein: CAWRPTGGNEQFF.

As regards this clonotype: A single base separates this from a much larger clone, so it may be a read error. The V gene is TRBV5-8, the J gene TRBJ2-1; 10 nucleotides line up with TRBD2. The germline V gene has CDR1 SGHTS and CDR2 YDEGEE. This CDR3 comprises 16 residues. CDR3 amino acids: CAGRSRGLATLREQFF. The CDR3 DNA reads TGTGCCGGCAGATCGCGGGGACTAGCGACGTTAAGGGAGCAGTTCTTC.

In regard to this clonotype: With a much larger clone just one base away, this may be a read error. The rearrangement links TRBV29-1 to TRBJ1-2; D gene ambiguous. CDR1 is SQVTM and CDR2 is ANQGSEA in the germline V gene. V was cut by 3 bases and J by 2 bases, with 4 bases left in between. This CDR3 comprises 11 residues. CDR3 protein: CSVDANYGYTF. The CDR3 region has the DNA TGCAGCGTTGACGCCAACTATGGCTACACCTTC.

The chain carries TRBV12-3 or TRBV12-4 and TRBJ1-6; D gene ambiguous. CDR3 length: 16 residues. The V end was cut by 6 bases, the J end by 12 bases, with 24 bases between. As DNA, the CDR3 is TGTGCCAGCAGCAATATTGGGCAGAACCCCGCTAAACCCCTCCACTTT. Amino acids: CASSNIGQNPAKPLHF.

This clonotype was seen at least ten times. The V call is TRBV29-1, the J call TRBJ2-6; D possibly matches TRBD1 or TRBD2 (5 bases each). The CDR3 loop spans 13 amino acids. Trimming took 7 bases from V and 2 from J, leaving 9 bases between them. Germline values: CDR1 SQVTM, CDR2 ANQGSEA. The CDR3 DNA reads as TGCAGCGCTGGGGGAACTGGGGCCAACGTCCTGACTTTC. Its translation is CSAGGTGANVLTF.

The V call is TRBV20-1, the J call TRBJ2-4; D is uncertain. The CDR3 extends over 13 amino acids. V was trimmed by 3 bases and J by 7 bases, leaving 13 bases between them. Germline CDR1 is DFQATT and CDR2 is SNEGSKA (reference sequence). CDR3 DNA: TGCAGTGCTAGGGCCAGCTTAGGGAACATTCAGTACTTC. This translates into CSARASLGNIQYF.

This clonotype was counted many times. J is TRBJ2-5 and V is TRBV20-1; TRBD1 agrees at 8 bases. V was pared by 4 bases and J by 4 bases, with 8 bases of the junction left unmatched. Germline CDR1 reads DFQATT; CDR2 reads SNEGSKA (reference sequence). The CDR3 spans 14 residues. The CDR3 spells CSANTWTGRETQYF. The CDR3 DNA sequence: TGCAGTGCTAATACGTGGACAGGGAGAGAGACCCAGTACTTC.

Turning to this clonotype: A much larger clonotype is one base distant, so this may be a read error. The V and J genes are TRBV7-9 and TRBJ2-5; D possibly corresponds to TRBD2 (7 bases). There are 12 residues in the CDR3. Germline CDR1 SEHNR, CDR2 FQNEAQ (reference sequence). CDR3: CAGRGLQETQYF. In DNA form, the CDR3 reads TGTGCCGGCAGGGGACTACAAGAGACCCAGTACTTC. Combining the CDR3 with reference TRBV7-9 and TRBJ2-5 gives the whole variable domain DTGVSQNPRHKITKRGQNVTFRCDPISEHNRLYWYRQTLGQGPEFLTYFQNEAQLEKSRLLSDRFSAERPKGSFSTLEIQRTEQGDSAMYLCAGRGLQETQYFGPGTRLLVL.

This clonotype was seen ten or more times. The chain carries TRBV9 and TRBJ1-1; no reliable D call. V lost 0 bases to trimming and J lost 3 bases, with 3 bases between them. Germline V gene lookup returns CDR1 SGDLS and CDR2 YYNGEE. There are 12 residues in the CDR3. The CDR3 nucleotides read TGTGCCAGCAGCGTAGCCGACACTGAAGCTTTCTTT. It yields the protein CASSVADTEAFF.

This clonotype occurred a few times. The rearrangement links TRBV7-2 to TRBJ1-6; no clear D gene. The V and J ends lost 5 bases and 16 bases respectively, with 15 bases between them. This CDR3 is 12 amino acids long. Germline V gene lookup returns CDR1 SGHTA and CDR2 FQGNSA. CDR3 sequence: CASSHFTGQLHF. CDR3 nucleotide sequence: TGTGCCAGCAGCCACTTTACCGGGCAACTCCACTTT.

The rearrangement links TRBV7-3 to TRBJ2-1; possible D gene TRBD2, 5 bases. The CDR3 has 15 amino acids. Germline V gene sequence: CDR1 SGHTA, CDR2 FQGTGA. Trimming left V 1 base short and J 7 bases short, with 14 bases between. The DNA of the CDR3 is TGTGCCAGCAGCTTAATCGGCGGGTTGTGGAATGAGCAGTTCTTC. Amino acids: CASSLIGGLWNEQFF.

The chain links TRBV15 to TRBJ2-3, with a possible D match to TRBD2 (6 bases). The V gene lost 3 bases and the J gene lost 2 bases, with 12 bases spanning the gap. Germline CDR1 reads LNHNV; CDR2 reads YYDKDF (reference sequence). This CDR3 contains 15 residues. In DNA, the CDR3 is TGTGCCACCAGCAGTCCGGGACTGCCCACAGATACGCAGTATTTT. This encodes CATSSPGLPTDTQYF.

In its sample, this clonotype was seen once. The V call is TRBV15, the J call TRBJ1-2; no definite D call. Germline lookup yields CDR1 LNHNV and CDR2 YYDKDF (reference sequence). The CDR3 is 13 residues long. Trimming stripped 3 bases from V and 1 base from J, with 6 bases between. The CDR3 DNA sequence: TGTGCCACCAGCAGGCCGCTTAACTATGGCTACACCTTC. Protein sequence: CATSRPLNYGYTF. The variable domain in full, with the rest retrieved from reference TRBV15 and TRBJ1-2, is DAMVIQNPRYQVTQFGKPVTLSCSQTLNHNVMYWYQQKSSQAPKLLFHYYDKDFNNEADTPDNFQSRRPNTSFCFLDIRSPGLGDTAMYLCATSRPLNYGYTFGSGTRLTVV.

In its sample, this clonotype was seen many times. V and J are TRBV19 and TRBJ2-7; unclear D gene. V dropped 4 bases and J dropped 0 bases, with 10 bases sitting between them. Looked up from germline, CDR1 is LNHDA and CDR2 is SQIVND (reference sequence). The length of the CDR3 is 14 residues. In DNA, the CDR3 is TGTGCCAGTAGTAACGACGGCAGCTCCTACGAGCAGTACTTC. Its translation is CASSNDGSSYEQYF.

With respect to this clonotype: Possible read error: a much larger clone is one base away. The rearrangement links TRBV6-1 to TRBJ2-1, with 8 nucleotides matching TRBD2. CDR1 is MNHNS and CDR2 is SASEGT in the germline V gene. The CDR3 has 16 residues. CDR3 sequence (DNA): TGTGCCGGCAGTGAAGCTGAGCGGGGGATTTTGGGTGAGCAGTTCTTC. This encodes CAGSEAERGILGEQFF.

Comment on this clonotype: A much larger clone lies one base from this, so it may be a read error. The chain employs TRBV24-1 and TRBJ1-5; possible D gene TRBD1, 6 bases. V lost 9 bases, J lost 9 bases, and 20 bases lay in between. The CDR3 covers 14 residues. CDR1 and CDR2 from the germline V gene are KGHDR and SFDVKD. CDR3: CATGGSGGARPQHF. The DNA for the CDR3 is TGTGCCACCGGGGGCTCGGGAGGAGCACGGCCCCAGCATTTT.

Comment on this clonotype: A much larger clone lies a single base off, so this may be a read error. The CDR3 nucleotides read TGTGCCAGCAGCTCCTCTCGGGAGGGGGCCTGTTACGAGCAGTACTTC. Translation: CASSSSREGACYEQYF. This chain connects TRBV9 to TRBJ2-7, with D possibly being TRBD2 (8 bases). Deletions cut 4 bases from V and 4 bases from J, with 21 bases between. Germline assignment: CDR1 SGDLS and CDR2 YYNGEE. The CDR3 length is 16 residues.

Ten or more counts support this clonotype. The rearrangement joins TRBV20-1 to TRBJ2-7; TRBD2 aligns across 15 bases. The CDR3 runs to 16 residues. V lost 5 bases to trimming and J lost 0 bases; unmatched junction nucleotides: 5. Germline values: CDR1 DFQATT, CDR2 SNEGSKA (reference sequence). Here the CDR3 DNA reads TGCAGTGCTCGGGGACTAGCGGGGGGCAGCTCCTACGAGCAGTACTTC. Translated, it gives CSARGLAGGSSYEQYF.

This clonotype was counted between two and nine times. A clone one base away is much larger, so this may be a read error. This chain joins TRBV20-1 and TRBJ2-1; 9 bases fit TRBD2. V was clipped by 2 bases and J by 6 bases; unmatched bases: 8. The CDR3 covers 15 residues. Germline V CDR1 and CDR2: DFQATT, SNEGSKA (reference sequence). CDR3 region: CSARSPGTSSNEQFF. CDR3 bases: TGCAGTGCTAGAAGTCCCGGGACTAGCAGCAATGAGCAGTTCTTC.

This clonotype was counted at least ten times. The chain employs TRBV20-1 and TRBJ2-3; D might be TRBD2 (7 bases). Trimming stripped 6 bases from V and 0 bases from J, with 19 bases between. Germline V CDR1 and CDR2: DFQATT, SNEGSKA (reference sequence). The CDR3 runs to 16 residues. The CDR3, as DNA: TGCAGTGCCCGGAGGGGGGGGCTACCAAGCACAGATACGCAGTATTTT. It is translated as CSARRGGLPSTDTQYF.

This clonotype was observed at least ten times. V gene TRBV6-5 combines with J gene TRBJ2-7; TRBD2 aligns across 7 bases. The CDR3 totals 15 residues. In germline, CDR1 is MNHEY, CDR2 SVGAGI. The junction had 7 bases not matched to a gene; V was cut back by 5 bases and J by 0 bases. The CDR3 region is CASSPSGTSSYEQYF. The CDR3 region has the DNA TGTGCCAGCAGTCCTAGCGGAACCAGCTCCTACGAGCAGTACTTC.

As for this clonotype: This sequence may be a read error, since a much larger clone differs from it by one base. This chain joins TRBV7-2 and TRBJ1-6; 7 positions match TRBD1. Looked up from germline, CDR1 is SGHTA and CDR2 is FQGNSA. The V segment lost 5 bases and the J segment 18 bases; nucleotides outside the gene matches: 13. CDR3 length: 13 amino acids. The CDR3 loop is CASSPETGRAPHF. The CDR3, as DNA: TGTGCCAGCAGCCCCGAGACAGGGCGAGCCCCCCACTTT. The full variable domain, completed using reference TRBV7-2 and TRBJ1-6, is GAGVSQSPSNKVTEKGKDVELRCDPISGHTALYWYRQSLGQGLEFLIYFQGNSAPDKSGLPSDRFSAERTGGSVSTLTIQRTQQEDSAVYLCASSPETGRAPHFGNGTRLTVT.